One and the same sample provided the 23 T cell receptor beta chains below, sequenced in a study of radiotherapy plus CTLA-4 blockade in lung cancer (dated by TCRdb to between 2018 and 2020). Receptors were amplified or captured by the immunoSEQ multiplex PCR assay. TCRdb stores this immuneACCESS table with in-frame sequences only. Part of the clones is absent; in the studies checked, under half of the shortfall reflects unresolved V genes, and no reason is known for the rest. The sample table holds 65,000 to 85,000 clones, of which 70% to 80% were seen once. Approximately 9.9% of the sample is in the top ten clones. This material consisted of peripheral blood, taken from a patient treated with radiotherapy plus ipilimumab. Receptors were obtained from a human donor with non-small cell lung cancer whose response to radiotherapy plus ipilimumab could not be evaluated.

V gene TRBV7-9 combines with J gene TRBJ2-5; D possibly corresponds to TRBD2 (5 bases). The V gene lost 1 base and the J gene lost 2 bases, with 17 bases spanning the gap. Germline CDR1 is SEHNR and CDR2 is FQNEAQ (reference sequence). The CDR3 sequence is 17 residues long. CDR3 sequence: CASSLVLQLRVQETQYF. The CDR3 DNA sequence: TGTGCCAGCAGCTTAGTCTTGCAGCTGCGGGTACAAGAGACCCAGTACTTC.

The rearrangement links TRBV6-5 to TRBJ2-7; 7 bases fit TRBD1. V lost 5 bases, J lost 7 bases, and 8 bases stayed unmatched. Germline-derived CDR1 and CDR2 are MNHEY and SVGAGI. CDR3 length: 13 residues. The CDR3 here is CASSATGAWEQYF. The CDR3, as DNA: TGTGCCAGCAGTGCTACAGGGGCCTGGGAGCAGTACTTC.

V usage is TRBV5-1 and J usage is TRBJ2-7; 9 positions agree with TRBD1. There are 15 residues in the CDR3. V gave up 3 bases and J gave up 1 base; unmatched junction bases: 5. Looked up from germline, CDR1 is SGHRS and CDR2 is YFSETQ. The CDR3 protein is CASSSSGQGSYEQYF. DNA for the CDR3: TGCGCCAGCAGCTCGTCGGGACAGGGTTCCTACGAGCAGTACTTC.

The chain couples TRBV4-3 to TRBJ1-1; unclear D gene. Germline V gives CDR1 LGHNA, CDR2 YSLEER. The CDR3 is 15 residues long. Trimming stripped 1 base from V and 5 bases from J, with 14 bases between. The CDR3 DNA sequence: TGCGCCAGCAGCCAAGTTTGGGCAGTAGAAACTGAAGCTTTCTTT. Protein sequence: CASSQVWAVETEAFF.

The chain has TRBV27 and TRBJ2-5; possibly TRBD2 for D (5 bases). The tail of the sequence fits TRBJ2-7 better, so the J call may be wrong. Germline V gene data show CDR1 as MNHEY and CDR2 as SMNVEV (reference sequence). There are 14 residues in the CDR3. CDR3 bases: TGTGCCAGCAGTTTGGTGGGGAGCTCCTACGAGCAGTACTTC. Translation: CASSLVGSSYEQYF.

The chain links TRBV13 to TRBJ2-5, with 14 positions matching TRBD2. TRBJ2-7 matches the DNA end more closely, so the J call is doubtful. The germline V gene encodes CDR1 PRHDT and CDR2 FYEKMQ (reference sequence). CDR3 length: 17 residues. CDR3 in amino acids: CASSPGTSGSSGYEQYF. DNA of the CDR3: TGTGCCAGCAGCCCCGGGACTAGCGGGAGTTCTGGATACGAGCAGTACTTC.

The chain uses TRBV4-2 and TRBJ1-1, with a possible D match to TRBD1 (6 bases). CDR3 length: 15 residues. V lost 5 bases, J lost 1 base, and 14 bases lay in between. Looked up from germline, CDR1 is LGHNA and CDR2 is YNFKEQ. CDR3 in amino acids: CASSYSGTPNTEAFF. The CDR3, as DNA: TGTGCCAGCAGCTACTCCGGGACACCGAACACTGAAGCTTTCTTT.

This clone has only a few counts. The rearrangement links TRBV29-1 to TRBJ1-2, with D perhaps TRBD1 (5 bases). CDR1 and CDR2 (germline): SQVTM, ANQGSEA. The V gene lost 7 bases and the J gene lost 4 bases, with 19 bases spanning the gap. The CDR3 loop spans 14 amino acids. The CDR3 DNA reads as TGCAGCGCCTCCCGGGGGGGGGATGGCTATGGCTACACCTTC. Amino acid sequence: CSASRGGDGYGYTF.

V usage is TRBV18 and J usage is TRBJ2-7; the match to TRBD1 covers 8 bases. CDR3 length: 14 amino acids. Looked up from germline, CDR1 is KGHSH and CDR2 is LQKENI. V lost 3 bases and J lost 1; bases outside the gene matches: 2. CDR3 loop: CASSPGTGSYEQYF. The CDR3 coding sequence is TGTGCCAGCTCACCCGGGACAGGTTCCTACGAGCAGTACTTC.

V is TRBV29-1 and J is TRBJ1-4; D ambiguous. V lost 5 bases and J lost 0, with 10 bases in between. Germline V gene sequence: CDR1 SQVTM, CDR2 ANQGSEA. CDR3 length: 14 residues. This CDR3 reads CSVRARSTNEKLFF. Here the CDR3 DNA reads TGCAGCGTTCGAGCGCGGTCAACTAATGAAAAACTGTTTTTT.

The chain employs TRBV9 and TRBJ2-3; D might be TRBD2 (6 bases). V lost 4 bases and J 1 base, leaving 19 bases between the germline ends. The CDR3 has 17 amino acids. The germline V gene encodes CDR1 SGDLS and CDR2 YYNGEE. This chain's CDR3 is CASSPPPGDLRTDTQYF. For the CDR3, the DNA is TGTGCCAGCAGCCCTCCCCCCGGGGACTTACGCACAGATACGCAGTATTTT.

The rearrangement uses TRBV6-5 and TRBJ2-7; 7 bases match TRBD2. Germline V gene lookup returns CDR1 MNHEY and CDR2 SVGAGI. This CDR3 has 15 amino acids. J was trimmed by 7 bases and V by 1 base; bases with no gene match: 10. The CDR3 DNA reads TGTGCCAGCAGTTACTTAAGCCGAGGCGGGGGTGAGCAGTACTTC. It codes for CASSYLSRGGGEQYF.

The CDR3 here is CASSPQGDPQETQYF. The CDR3 nucleotides read TGTGCCAGCAGTCCACAGGGGGACCCTCAAGAGACCCAGTACTTC. V and J are TRBV27 and TRBJ2-5; 8 nucleotides agree with TRBD1. CDR1 and CDR2 from the germline V gene are MNHEY and SMNVEV (reference sequence). The V gene end was trimmed by 5 bases and the J gene end by 2 bases; junction bases not matched to a gene: 7. The CDR3 spans 15 residues.

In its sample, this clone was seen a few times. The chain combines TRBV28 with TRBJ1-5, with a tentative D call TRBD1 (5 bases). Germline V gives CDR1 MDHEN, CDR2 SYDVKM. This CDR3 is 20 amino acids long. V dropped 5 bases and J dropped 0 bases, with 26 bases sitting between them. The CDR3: CASSPVGWAGGENSNQPQHF. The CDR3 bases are TGTGCCAGCAGTCCAGTGGGGTGGGCGGGGGGAGAGAATAGCAATCAGCCCCAGCATTTT.

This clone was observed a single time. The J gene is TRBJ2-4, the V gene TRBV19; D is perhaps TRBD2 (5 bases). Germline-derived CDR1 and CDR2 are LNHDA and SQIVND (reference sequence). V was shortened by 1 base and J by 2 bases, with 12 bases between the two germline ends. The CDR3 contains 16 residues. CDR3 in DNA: TGTGCCAGTAGTATAGCTCGAGGGAGAACCAAAAACATTCAGTACTTC. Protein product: CASSIARGRTKNIQYF.

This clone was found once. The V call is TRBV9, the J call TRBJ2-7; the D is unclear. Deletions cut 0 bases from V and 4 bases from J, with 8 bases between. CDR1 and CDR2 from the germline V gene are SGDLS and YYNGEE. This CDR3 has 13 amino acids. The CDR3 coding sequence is TGTGCCAGCAGCGTAGGAGGCTCTTACGAGCAGTACTTC. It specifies CASSVGGSYEQYF.

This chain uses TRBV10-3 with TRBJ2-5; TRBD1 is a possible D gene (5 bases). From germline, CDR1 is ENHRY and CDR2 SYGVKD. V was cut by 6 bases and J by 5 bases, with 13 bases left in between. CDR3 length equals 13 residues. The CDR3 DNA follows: TGTGCCATCAGCCAAGGGGCGGTTGAGACCCAGTACTTC. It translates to CAISQGAVETQYF.

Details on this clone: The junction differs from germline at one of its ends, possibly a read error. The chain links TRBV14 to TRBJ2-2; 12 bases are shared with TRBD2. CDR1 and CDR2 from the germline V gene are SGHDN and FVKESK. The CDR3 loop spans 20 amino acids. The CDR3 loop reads CASRQARSGLAGFLTGELFF. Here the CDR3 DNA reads TGTGCCAGCAGGCAAGCAAGATCCGGACTAGCGGGATTCCTCACCGGGGAGCTGTTTTTT.

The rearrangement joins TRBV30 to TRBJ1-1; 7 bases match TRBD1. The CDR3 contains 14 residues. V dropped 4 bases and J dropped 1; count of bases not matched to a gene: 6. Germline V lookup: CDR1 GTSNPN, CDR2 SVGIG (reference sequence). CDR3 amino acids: CAWKENRGNTEAFF. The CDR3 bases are TGTGCCTGGAAGGAGAACAGGGGGAACACTGAAGCTTTCTTT.

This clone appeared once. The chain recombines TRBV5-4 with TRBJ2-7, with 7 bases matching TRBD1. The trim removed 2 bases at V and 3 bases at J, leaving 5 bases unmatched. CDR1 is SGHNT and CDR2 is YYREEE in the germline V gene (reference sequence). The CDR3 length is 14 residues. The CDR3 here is CASSFHTGDYEQYF. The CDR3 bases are TGTGCCAGCAGCTTTCATACAGGGGACTACGAGCAGTACTTC.

CDR3 sequence (DNA): TGCGCCAGCACCTCATCAACGGCAGGGGGCAATCAGCCCCAGCATTTT. Amino acids: CASTSSTAGGNQPQHF. This sequence joins TRBV4-1 and TRBJ1-5; a possible D gene is TRBD1 (6 bases). In germline, CDR1 is MGHRA, CDR2 YSYEKL. The CDR3 runs to 16 residues. Trimming took 7 bases from V and 2 from J, leaving 18 bases between them.

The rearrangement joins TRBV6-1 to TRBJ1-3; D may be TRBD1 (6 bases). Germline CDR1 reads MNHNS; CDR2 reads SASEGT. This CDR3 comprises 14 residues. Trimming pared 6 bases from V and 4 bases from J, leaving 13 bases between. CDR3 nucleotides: TGTGCCAGCAGCGCAACAGGGCTCGGAAACACCATATATTTT. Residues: CASSATGLGNTIYF.

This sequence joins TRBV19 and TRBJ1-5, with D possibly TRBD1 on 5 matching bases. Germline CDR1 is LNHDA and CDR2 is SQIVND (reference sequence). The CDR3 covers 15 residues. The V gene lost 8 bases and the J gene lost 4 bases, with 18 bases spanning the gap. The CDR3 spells CASQRIGAGNQPQHF. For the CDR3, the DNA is TGTGCCAGTCAACGGATAGGGGCGGGGAATCAGCCCCAGCATTTT. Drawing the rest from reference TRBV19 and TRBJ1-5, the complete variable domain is DGGITQSPKYLFRKEGQNVTLSCEQNLNHDAMYWYRQDPGQGLRLIYYSQIVNDFQKGDIAEGYSVSREKKESFPLTVTSAQKNPTAFYLCASQRIGAGNQPQHFGDGTRLSIL.